The 24 T cell receptor beta chains reported below all come from one sample, sequenced in a study of blood T cell repertoires in COVID-19. TCRdb's table, derived via immunoSEQ multiplex PCR, lists solely in-frame clones and lacks some. The repertoire holds about 48,000 clones, with over 80% as singletons. Sequences were obtained from peripheral blood. The source of these receptors is a man in his sixties or seventies with acute or convalescent COVID-19.

This chain uses TRBV5-1 with TRBJ2-7; D is unresolved. Germline V CDR1 and CDR2: SGHRS, YFSETQ. This CDR3 is built from 14 residues. The ends were cut back, 0 bases at V and 3 bases at J, with 10 bases in the middle. The CDR3 DNA is TGCGCCAGCAGCTTGGCCACGTCAGACTACGAGCAGTACTTC. Translation: CASSLATSDYEQYF.

This sequence joins TRBV5-1 and TRBJ2-3; 9 bases are shared with TRBD1. CDR1 and CDR2 from the germline V gene are SGHRS and YFSETQ. Losses at the gene ends were 4 bases for V and 4 bases for J; bases not matched to a gene: 4. This CDR3 comprises 14 residues. CDR3 amino acids: CASSPGQGSDTQYF. Here the CDR3 DNA reads TGCGCCAGCAGCCCAGGACAGGGGTCAGATACGCAGTATTTT.

This clone was detected only a few times. V and J are TRBV28 and TRBJ1-2; 7 positions match TRBD1. CDR3 size: 14 residues. V lost 1 base, J lost 6 bases, and 5 bases stayed unmatched. Per germline, CDR1 MDHEN and CDR2 SYDVKM. This CDR3 is CASSLSERGHGYTF. For the CDR3, the DNA is TGTGCCAGCAGTTTATCGGAAAGGGGGCATGGCTACACCTTC.

In DNA form, the CDR3 reads TGTGCCATCAGTGAAGGTCGGGGACAGGGGAGGAGGTACACCTTC. This encodes CAISEGRGQGRRYTF. The rearrangement links TRBV10-3 to TRBJ1-2; 10 bases map to TRBD1. Trimming at V came to 3 bases and at J to 11 bases, leaving 12 bases not matched to a gene. Germline values: CDR1 ENHRY, CDR2 SYGVKD. The CDR3 has 15 residues.

The V gene is TRBV7-3, the J gene TRBJ2-2; 12 nucleotides agree with TRBD2. The V gene's germline CDR1 is SGHTA and CDR2 FQGTGA. The J segment lost 1 base and the V segment lost 4 bases, leaving 7 bases of the junction unmatched. This CDR3 region has 18 residues. The CDR3 protein is CASSSKRTSGMNTGELFF. CDR3 in DNA: TGTGCCAGCAGCTCCAAGCGGACTAGCGGGATGAACACCGGGGAGCTGTTTTTT. The full variable domain, in which reference TRBV7-3 and TRBJ2-2 provide the parts outside the CDR3, is GAGVSQTPSNKVTEKGKYVELRCDPISGHTALYWYRQSLGQGPEFLIYFQGTGAADDSGLPNDRFFAVRPEGSVSTLKIQRTERGDSAVYLCASSSKRTSGMNTGELFFGEGSRLTVL.

The genes are TRBV9 and TRBJ1-3; the D gene is possibly TRBD1 (5 bases). V lost 5 bases and J lost 0, with 12 bases in between. Germline CDR1 is SGDLS and CDR2 is YYNGEE. The CDR3 runs to 15 residues. Here the CDR3 reads CASREGDYSGNTIYF. CDR3 nucleotides: TGTGCCAGCAGAGAAGGGGATTACTCTGGAAACACCATATATTTT. Using reference TRBV9 and TRBJ1-3 for the parts outside the CDR3, the full variable domain is DSGVTQTPKHLITATGQRVTLRCSPRSGDLSVYWYQQSLDQGLQFLIQYYNGEERAKGNILERFSAQQFPDLHSELNLSSLELGDSALYFCASREGDYSGNTIYFGEGSWLTVV.

The chain uses TRBV7-3 and TRBJ2-1; the D gene is possibly TRBD2 (7 bases). Looked up from germline, CDR1 is SGHTA and CDR2 is FQGTGA. V was pared by 5 bases and J by 4 bases, with 18 bases between. The CDR3 spans 16 residues. The CDR3 region has the DNA TGTGCCAGCAGCAAAAGGGGGACTAACTTGTACAATGAGCAGTTCTTC. Residues: CASSKRGTNLYNEQFF. The full variable domain, rest sourced from reference TRBV7-3 and TRBJ2-1, is GAGVSQTPSNKVTEKGKYVELRCDPISGHTALYWYRQSLGQGPEFLIYFQGTGAADDSGLPNDRFFAVRPEGSVSTLKIQRTERGDSAVYLCASSKRGTNLYNEQFFGPGTRLTVL.

The rearrangement joins TRBV11-2 to TRBJ2-7; 9 bases line up with TRBD1. Per germline, CDR1 SGHAT and CDR2 FQNNGV. The CDR3 has 16 amino acids. Trimming cost V 0 bases and J 2 bases; bases outside gene matches: 5. CDR3 in amino acids: CASSLDLGTGTYEQYF. The CDR3 region has the DNA TGTGCCAGCAGCTTAGATCTCGGGACAGGGACCTACGAGCAGTACTTC.

V gene TRBV29-1 combines with J gene TRBJ1-4; a possible D gene is TRBD1 (5 bases). CDR3 length: 14 residues. V lost 7 bases and J lost 0, with 12 bases in between. Germline V gene sequence: CDR1 SQVTM, CDR2 ANQGSEA. CDR3 in DNA: TGCAGCGCCAACCAGGGATCAACTAATGAAAAACTGTTTTTT. This codes for CSANQGSTNEKLFF.

The chain is built from TRBV11-2 and TRBJ1-2, with D tentatively TRBD1 (5 bases). V lost 1 base to trimming and J lost 5 bases, with 8 bases between them. This CDR3 has 13 amino acids. Looked up from germline, CDR1 is SGHAT and CDR2 is FQNNGV. CDR3 in DNA: TGTGCCAGCAGCTTAGGGGGCGCGTATGGCTACACCTTC. Translation gives CASSLGGAYGYTF. Full variable domain (missing parts from reference TRBV11-2 and TRBJ1-2): EAGVAQSPRYKIIEKRQSVAFWCNPISGHATLYWYQQILGQGPKLLIQFQNNGVVDDSQLPKDRFSAERLKGVDSTLKIQPAKLEDSAVYLCASSLGGAYGYTFGSGTRLTVV.

This clone is a singleton in its sample. The J gene is TRBJ2-2, the V gene TRBV6-5, with 7 bases that match TRBD1. The CDR3 length is 14 residues. With 7 bases clipped from V and 6 bases from J, the junction kept 8 bases outside the gene matches. Per germline, CDR1 MNHEY and CDR2 SVGAGI. The CDR3 spells CASTRDSVPGELFF. CDR3 DNA sequence: TGTGCCAGCACTCGGGACAGTGTCCCCGGGGAGCTGTTTTTT.

The V gene is TRBV27, the J gene TRBJ2-7; 9 bases are a match to TRBD1. Germline CDR1 MNHEY, CDR2 SMNVEV (reference sequence). J lost 0 bases, V lost 5 bases, and 11 bases had no gene match. This CDR3 contains 17 residues. As DNA, the CDR3 is TGTGCCAGCAGTCCCGGACAGGGGAGTCGTAACTCCTACGAGCAGTACTTC. Residues: CASSPGQGSRNSYEQYF.

The chain combines TRBV6-2 or TRBV6-3 with TRBJ1-6; D gene unclear. V was cut by 5 bases and J by 15 bases, with 17 bases left in between. CDR1 and CDR2 from the germline V gene are MNHEY and SVGEGT. The CDR3 loop spans 13 amino acids. CDR3 in amino acids: CASSPSRLPRLHF. In nucleotides, the CDR3 is TGTGCCAGCAGTCCCAGTCGTCTTCCACGCCTCCACTTT.

V and J are TRBV11-2 and TRBJ1-1; no clear D gene. The CDR3 contains 14 residues. V shed 3 bases and J shed 1 base, with 9 bases lying between them. Germline lookup yields CDR1 SGHAT and CDR2 FQNNGV. CDR3 nucleotides: TGTGCCAGCAGCTTTTCGTCAGAGAACACTGAAGCTTTCTTT. This sequence encodes CASSFSSENTEAFF.

The rearrangement uses TRBV7-3 and TRBJ2-2; 11 bases agree with TRBD2. Germline trimming cut 5 bases from V and 6 bases from J; bases unmatched to any gene: 11. CDR3 size: 17 residues. Germline CDR1 SGHTA, CDR2 FQGTGA. The chain's CDR3 is CASSKYGVAGGAGELFF. The CDR3 DNA reads as TGTGCCAGCAGCAAATATGGCGTAGCGGGAGGGGCCGGGGAGCTGTTTTTT.

The rearrangement uses TRBV28 and TRBJ1-2, with D uncertain. CDR3 length: 12 amino acids. CDR1 MDHEN and CDR2 SYDVKM come from the germline V gene. The V gene lost 7 bases and the J gene lost 8 bases, with 14 bases spanning the gap. The CDR3 bases are TGTGCCAGCATTTCCCGAACAGTGGGCTACACCTTC. This encodes CASISRTVGYTF.

This clone turned up a few times. This chain links TRBV2 with TRBJ2-1, with D possibly being TRBD2 (5 bases). CDR1 SNHLY and CDR2 FYNNEI come from the germline V gene. This CDR3 spans 13 amino acids. The V and J ends lost 8 bases and 0 bases respectively, with 8 bases between them. The CDR3 nucleotides read TGTGCCAGCGGGGAGTTCTCCTACAATGAGCAGTTCTTC. Translated: CASGEFSYNEQFF.

This chain uses TRBV19 with TRBJ1-6, with D perhaps matching TRBD1 (5 bases). Germline-derived CDR1 and CDR2 are LNHDA and SQIVND (reference sequence). The ends were cut back, 6 bases at V and 7 bases at J, with 13 bases in the middle. CDR3 length: 14 residues. As DNA, the CDR3 is TGTGCCAGTAGCCCGACAGTACCGAATTCACCCCTCCACTTT. This translates into CASSPTVPNSPLHF.

V and J are TRBV5-8 and TRBJ1-5; 7 positions match TRBD1. V lost 3 bases, J lost 0 bases, and 15 bases stayed unmatched. The CDR3 sequence is 19 residues long. Germline V CDR1 and CDR2: SGHTS, YDEGEE. The CDR3 region is CASSSETGLLLFSNQPQHF. The DNA of the CDR3 is TGTGCCAGCAGCTCCGAGACAGGGCTTCTCCTATTTAGCAATCAGCCCCAGCATTTT.

This sequence joins TRBV5-1 and TRBJ2-3; TRBD2 aligns across 13 bases. Trimming removed 5 bases from V and 6 bases from J; junction bases left unmatched: 9. The CDR3 runs 16 residues. CDR1 and CDR2 from the germline V gene are SGHRS and YFSETQ. CDR3 loop: CASRHELAGGHDTQYF. In DNA form, the CDR3 reads TGCGCCAGCAGGCACGAACTAGCGGGGGGGCATGATACGCAGTATTTT.

J is TRBJ2-5 and V is TRBV27; D call uncertain. Trimming took 5 bases from V and 5 from J, leaving 12 bases between them. The CDR3 loop spans 13 amino acids. Germline-derived CDR1 and CDR2 are MNHEY and SMNVEV (reference sequence). CDR3 coding DNA: TGTGCCAGCAGTCTCGCGGCAAGCGAGACCCAGTACTTC. Protein product: CASSLAASETQYF.

This chain links TRBV19 with TRBJ2-2; possible D gene TRBD2, 7 bases. CDR1 LNHDA and CDR2 SQIVND come from the germline V gene (reference sequence). The CDR3 is 15 amino acids. Trimming cost V 2 bases and J 3 bases, with 10 bases left between them. This CDR3 reads CASSIRGGDTGELFF. Here the CDR3 DNA reads TGTGCCAGTAGTATAAGAGGGGGGGACACCGGGGAGCTGTTTTTT.

The genes are TRBV6-6 and TRBJ2-2, with 7 bases aligning to TRBD1. CDR3 size: 14 residues. Germline V gene lookup returns CDR1 MNHNY and CDR2 SVGAGI (reference sequence). J lost 5 bases, V lost 7 bases, and 7 bases had no gene match. The CDR3 nucleotides read TGTGCCAGCATGGGGGCCAGGGGGACCGGGGAGCTGTTTTTT. Its protein product is CASMGARGTGELFF.

CDR3 amino acids: CASSEFRDNSYEQYF. The CDR3 DNA sequence: TGCGCCAGCAGTGAGTTCAGGGACAACTCCTACGAGCAGTACTTC. The chain joins TRBV10-1 to TRBJ2-7, with a tentative D call TRBD1 (6 bases). V was cut by 1 base and J by 0 bases, with 10 bases left in between. The germline CDR1 and CDR2 sequences are WNHNN and SYGVQD (reference sequence). The CDR3 runs 15 residues.